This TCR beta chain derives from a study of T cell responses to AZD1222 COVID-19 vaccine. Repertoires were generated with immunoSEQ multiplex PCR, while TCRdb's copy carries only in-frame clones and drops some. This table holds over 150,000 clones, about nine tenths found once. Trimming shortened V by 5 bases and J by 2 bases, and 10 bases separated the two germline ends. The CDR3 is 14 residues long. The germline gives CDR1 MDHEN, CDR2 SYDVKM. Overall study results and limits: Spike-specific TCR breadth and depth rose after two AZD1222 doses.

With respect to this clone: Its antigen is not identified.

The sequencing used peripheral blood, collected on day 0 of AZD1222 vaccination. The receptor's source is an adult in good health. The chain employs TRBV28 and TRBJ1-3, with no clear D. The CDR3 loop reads CASSRTTPGNTIYF. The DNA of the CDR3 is TGTGCCAGCAGTCGGACTACCCCTGGAAACACCATATATTTT. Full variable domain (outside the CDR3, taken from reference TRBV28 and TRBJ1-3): DVKVTQSSRYLVKRTGEKVFLECVQDMDHENMFWYRQDPGLGLRLIYFSYDVKMKEKGDIPEGYSVSREKKERFSLILESASTNQTSMYLCASSRTTPGNTIYFGEGSWLTVV.